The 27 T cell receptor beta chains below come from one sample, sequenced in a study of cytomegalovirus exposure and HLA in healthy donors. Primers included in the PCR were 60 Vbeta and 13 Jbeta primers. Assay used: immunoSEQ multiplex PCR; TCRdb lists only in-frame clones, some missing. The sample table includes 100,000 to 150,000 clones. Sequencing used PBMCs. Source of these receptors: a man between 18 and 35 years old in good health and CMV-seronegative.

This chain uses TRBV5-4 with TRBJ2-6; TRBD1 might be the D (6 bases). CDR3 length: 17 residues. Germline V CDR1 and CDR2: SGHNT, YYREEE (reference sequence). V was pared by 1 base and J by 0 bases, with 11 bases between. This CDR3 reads CASSLSPRGSGANVLTF. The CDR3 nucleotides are TGTGCCAGCAGCTTGTCCCCCAGGGGCTCTGGGGCCAACGTCCTGACTTTC.

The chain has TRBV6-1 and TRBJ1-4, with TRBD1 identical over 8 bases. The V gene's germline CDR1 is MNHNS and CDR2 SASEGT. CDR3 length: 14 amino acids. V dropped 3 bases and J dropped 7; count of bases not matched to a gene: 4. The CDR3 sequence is CASSDEGTGEKLFF. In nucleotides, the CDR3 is TGTGCCAGCAGTGACGAGGGGACAGGTGAAAAACTGTTTTTT.

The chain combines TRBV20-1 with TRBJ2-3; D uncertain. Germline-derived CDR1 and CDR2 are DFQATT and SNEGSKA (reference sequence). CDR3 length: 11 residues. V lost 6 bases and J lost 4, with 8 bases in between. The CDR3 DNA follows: TGCAGTGCCAAACTGGCAGATACGCAGTATTTT. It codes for CSAKLADTQYF.

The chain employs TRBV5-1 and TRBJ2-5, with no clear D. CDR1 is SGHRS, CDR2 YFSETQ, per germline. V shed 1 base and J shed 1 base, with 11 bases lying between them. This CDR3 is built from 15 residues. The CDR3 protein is CASSLNPALQETQYF. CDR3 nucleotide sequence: TGCGCCAGCAGCTTGAATCCTGCACTCCAAGAGACCCAGTACTTC.

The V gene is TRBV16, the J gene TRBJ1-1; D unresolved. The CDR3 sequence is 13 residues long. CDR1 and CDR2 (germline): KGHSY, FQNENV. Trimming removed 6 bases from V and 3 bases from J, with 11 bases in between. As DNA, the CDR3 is TGTGCCAGCAGTTATACTCGAGACACTGAAGCTTTCTTT. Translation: CASSYTRDTEAFF.

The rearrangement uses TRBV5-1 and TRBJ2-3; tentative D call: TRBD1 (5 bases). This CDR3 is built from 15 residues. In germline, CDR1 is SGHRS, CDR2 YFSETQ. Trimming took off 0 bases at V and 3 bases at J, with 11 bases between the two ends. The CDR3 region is CASSLVTGLTDTQYF. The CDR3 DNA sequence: TGCGCCAGCAGCTTGGTAACAGGTTTAACAGATACGCAGTATTTT.

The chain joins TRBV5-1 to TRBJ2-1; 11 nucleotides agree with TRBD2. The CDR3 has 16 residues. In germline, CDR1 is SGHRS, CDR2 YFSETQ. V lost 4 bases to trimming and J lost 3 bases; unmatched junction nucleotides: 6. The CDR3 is CASSESSGGHYNEQFF. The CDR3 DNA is TGCGCCAGCAGCGAATCTAGCGGGGGGCACTACAATGAGCAGTTCTTC.

CDR3 sequence: CASGAGPGNTIYF. Written as DNA, the CDR3 is TGTGCCAGCGGGGCAGGGCCTGGAAACACCATATATTTT. The V call is TRBV6-5, the J call TRBJ1-3; D is possibly TRBD1 (5 bases). There are 13 residues in the CDR3. Germline V gives CDR1 MNHEY, CDR2 SVGAGI. Trimming left V 8 bases short and J 2 bases short, with 10 bases between.

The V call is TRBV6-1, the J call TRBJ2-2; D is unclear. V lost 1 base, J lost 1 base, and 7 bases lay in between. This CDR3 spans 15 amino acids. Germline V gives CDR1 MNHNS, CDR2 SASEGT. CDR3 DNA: TGTGCCAGCAGTGAAGTGGTCGGGAACACCGGGGAGCTGTTTTTT. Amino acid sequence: CASSEVVGNTGELFF.

This chain's CDR3 is CASSLVYGTAEQYF. The CDR3 coding sequence is TGTGCCAGCAGCTTAGTTTACGGTACCGCCGAGCAGTACTTC. This chain joins TRBV11-2 and TRBJ2-7; no firm D call. The CDR3 covers 14 residues. The germline V gene encodes CDR1 SGHAT and CDR2 FQNNGV. Trimming shortened V by 1 base and J by 6 bases, and 13 bases separated the two germline ends.

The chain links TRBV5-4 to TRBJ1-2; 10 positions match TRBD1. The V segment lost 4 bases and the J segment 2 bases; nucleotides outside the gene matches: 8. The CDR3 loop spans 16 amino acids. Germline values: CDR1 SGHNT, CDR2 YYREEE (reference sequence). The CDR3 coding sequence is TGTGCCAGCAGCCAAGGGGACAGGGGATTCAACTATGGCTACACCTTC. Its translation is CASSQGDRGFNYGYTF.

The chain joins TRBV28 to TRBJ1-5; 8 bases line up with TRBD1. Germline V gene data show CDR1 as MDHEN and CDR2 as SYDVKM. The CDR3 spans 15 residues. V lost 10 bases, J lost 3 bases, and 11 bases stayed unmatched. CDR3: CAIHVAGGVNQPQHF. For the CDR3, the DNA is TGTGCCATCCATGTGGCAGGGGGCGTCAATCAGCCCCAGCATTTT.

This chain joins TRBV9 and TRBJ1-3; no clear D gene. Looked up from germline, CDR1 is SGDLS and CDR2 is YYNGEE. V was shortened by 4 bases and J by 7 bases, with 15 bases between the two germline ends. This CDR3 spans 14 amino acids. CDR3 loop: CASSPPVSGNTIYF. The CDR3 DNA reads TGTGCCAGCAGCCCCCCCGTATCGGGGAACACCATATATTTT.

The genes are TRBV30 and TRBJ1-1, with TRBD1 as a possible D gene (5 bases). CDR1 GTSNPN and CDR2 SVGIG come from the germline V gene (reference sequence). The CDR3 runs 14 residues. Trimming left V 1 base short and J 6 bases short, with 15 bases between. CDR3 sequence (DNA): TGTGCCTGGAGTGCCGCAGTGGGGGGGGCTGAAGCTTTCTTT. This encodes CAWSAAVGGAEAFF.

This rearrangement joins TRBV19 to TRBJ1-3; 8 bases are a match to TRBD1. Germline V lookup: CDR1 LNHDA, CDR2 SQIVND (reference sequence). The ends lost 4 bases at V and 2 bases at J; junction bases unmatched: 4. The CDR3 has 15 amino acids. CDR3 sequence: CASSSNRGTGNTIYF. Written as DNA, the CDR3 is TGTGCCAGTAGTAGTAACAGGGGGACTGGAAACACCATATATTTT.

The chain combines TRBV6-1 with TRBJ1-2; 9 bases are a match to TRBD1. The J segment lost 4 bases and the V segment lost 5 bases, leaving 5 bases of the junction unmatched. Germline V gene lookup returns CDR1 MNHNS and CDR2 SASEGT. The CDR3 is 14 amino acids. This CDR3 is CASSPTGGTYGYTF. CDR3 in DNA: TGTGCCAGCAGTCCAACAGGGGGCACCTATGGCTACACCTTC.

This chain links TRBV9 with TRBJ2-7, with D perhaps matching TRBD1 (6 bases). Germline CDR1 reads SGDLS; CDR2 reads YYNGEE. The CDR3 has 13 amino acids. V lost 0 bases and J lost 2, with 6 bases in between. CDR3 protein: CASSVGTAYEQYF. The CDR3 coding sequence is TGTGCCAGCAGCGTAGGGACAGCCTACGAGCAGTACTTC.

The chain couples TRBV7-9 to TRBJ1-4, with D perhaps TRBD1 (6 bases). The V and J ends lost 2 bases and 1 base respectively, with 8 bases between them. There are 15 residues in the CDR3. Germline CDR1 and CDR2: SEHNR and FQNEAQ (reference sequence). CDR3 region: CASSLLQGTNEKLFF. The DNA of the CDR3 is TGTGCCAGCAGCTTACTACAGGGAACTAATGAAAAACTGTTTTTT.

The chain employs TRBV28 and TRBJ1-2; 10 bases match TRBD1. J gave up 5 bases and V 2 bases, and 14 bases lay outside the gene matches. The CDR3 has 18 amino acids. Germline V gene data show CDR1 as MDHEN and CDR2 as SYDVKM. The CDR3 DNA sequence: TGTGCCAGCAGTTTAAACCCATTGGCCAGGGACAGGGGATATGGCTACACCTTC. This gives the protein CASSLNPLARDRGYGYTF.

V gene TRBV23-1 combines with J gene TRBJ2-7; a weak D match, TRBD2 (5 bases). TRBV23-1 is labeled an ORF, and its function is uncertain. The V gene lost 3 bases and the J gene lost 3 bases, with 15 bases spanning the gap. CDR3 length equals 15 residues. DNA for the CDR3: TGCGCCAGCAGTCACAGAGCACGGGGTAACTACGAGCAGTACTTC. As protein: CASSHRARGNYEQYF.

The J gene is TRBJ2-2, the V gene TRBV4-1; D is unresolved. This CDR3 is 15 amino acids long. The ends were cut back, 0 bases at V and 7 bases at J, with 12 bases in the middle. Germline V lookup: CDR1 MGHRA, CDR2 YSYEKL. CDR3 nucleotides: TGCGCCAGCAGCCAAGATAGAATAATCGGCGGGGAGCTGTTTTTT. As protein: CASSQDRIIGGELFF.

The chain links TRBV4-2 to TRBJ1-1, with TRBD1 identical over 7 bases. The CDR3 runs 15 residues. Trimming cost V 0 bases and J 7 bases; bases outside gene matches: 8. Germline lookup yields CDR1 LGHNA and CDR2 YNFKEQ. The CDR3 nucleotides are TGTGCCAGCAGCCAAGATAGGGGGCTAAAAAATGAAGCTTTCTTT. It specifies CASSQDRGLKNEAFF.

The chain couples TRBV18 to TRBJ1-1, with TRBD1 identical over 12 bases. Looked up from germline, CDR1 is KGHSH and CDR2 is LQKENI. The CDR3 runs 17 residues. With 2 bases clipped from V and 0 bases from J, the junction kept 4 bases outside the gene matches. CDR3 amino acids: CASSPGTGGGMNTEAFF. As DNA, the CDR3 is TGTGCCAGCTCACCAGGGACAGGGGGCGGTATGAACACTGAAGCTTTCTTT. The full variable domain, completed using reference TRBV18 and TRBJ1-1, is NAGVMQNPRHLVRRRGQEARLRCSPMKGHSHVYWYRQLPEEGLKFMVYLQKENIIDESGMPKERFSAEFPKEGPSILRIQQVVRGDSAAYFCASSPGTGGGMNTEAFFGQGTRLTVV.

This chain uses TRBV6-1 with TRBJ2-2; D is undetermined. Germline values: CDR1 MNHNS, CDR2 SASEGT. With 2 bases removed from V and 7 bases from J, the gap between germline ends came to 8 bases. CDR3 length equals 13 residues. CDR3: CASSEYVVGELFF. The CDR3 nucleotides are TGTGCCAGCAGTGAATACGTAGTCGGGGAGCTGTTTTTT.

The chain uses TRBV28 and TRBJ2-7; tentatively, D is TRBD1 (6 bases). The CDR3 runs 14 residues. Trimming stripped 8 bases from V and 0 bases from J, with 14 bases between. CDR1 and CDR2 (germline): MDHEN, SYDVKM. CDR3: CASRTRTVSYEQYF. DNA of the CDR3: TGTGCCAGCCGGACCCGGACAGTCTCCTACGAGCAGTACTTC.

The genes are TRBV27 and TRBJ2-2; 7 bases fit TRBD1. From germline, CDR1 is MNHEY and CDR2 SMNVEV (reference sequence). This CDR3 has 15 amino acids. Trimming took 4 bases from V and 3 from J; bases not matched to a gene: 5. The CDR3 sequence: CASSWDRADTGELFF. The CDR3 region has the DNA TGTGCCAGCAGTTGGGACAGAGCGGACACCGGGGAGCTGTTTTTT.

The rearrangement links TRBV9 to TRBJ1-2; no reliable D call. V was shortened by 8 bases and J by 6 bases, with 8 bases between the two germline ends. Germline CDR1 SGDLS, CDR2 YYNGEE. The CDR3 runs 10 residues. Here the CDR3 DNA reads TGTGCCAGTCGAGGTGATGGCTACACCTTC. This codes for CASRGDGYTF.